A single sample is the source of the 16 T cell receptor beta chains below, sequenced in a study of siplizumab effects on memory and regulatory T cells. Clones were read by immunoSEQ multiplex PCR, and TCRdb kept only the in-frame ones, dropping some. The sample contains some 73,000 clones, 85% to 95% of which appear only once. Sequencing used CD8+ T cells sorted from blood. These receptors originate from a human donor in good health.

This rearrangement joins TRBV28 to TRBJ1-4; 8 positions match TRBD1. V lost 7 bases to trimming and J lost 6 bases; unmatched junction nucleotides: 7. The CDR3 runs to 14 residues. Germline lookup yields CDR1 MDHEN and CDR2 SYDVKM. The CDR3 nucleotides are TGTGCCAGCACGTCACAGGGGGTGGATGAAAAACTGTTTTTT. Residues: CASTSQGVDEKLFF.

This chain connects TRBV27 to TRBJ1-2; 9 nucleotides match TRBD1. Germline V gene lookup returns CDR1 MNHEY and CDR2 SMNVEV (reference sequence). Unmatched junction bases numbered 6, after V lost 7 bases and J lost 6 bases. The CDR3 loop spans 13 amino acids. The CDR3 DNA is TGTGCCAGCACCGGGACAGGGTACCATGGCTACACCTTC. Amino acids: CASTGTGYHGYTF.

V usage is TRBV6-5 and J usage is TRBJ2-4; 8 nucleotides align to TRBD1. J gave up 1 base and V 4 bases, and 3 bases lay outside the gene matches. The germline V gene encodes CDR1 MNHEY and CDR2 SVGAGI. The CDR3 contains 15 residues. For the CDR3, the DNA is TGTGCCAGCAGTTTCTGGACAGGGGCCAAAAACATTCAGTACTTC. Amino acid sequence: CASSFWTGAKNIQYF.

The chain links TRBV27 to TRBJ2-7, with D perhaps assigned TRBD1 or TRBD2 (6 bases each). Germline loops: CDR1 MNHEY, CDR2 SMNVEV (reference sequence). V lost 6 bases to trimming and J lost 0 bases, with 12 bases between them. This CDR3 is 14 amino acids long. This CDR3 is CASRSSGASYEQYF. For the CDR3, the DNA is TGTGCCAGCAGATCCTCGGGGGCCTCCTACGAGCAGTACTTC.

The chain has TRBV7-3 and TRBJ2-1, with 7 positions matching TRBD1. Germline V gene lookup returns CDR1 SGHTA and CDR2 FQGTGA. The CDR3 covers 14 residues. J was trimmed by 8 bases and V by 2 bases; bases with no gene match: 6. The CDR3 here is CASSLEGGMDEQFF. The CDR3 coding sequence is TGTGCCAGCAGCTTAGAAGGGGGCATGGATGAGCAGTTCTTC.

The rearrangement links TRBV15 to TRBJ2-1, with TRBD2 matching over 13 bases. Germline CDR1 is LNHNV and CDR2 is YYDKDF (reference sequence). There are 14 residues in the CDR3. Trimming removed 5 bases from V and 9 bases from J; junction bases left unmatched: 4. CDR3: CATSAGLAGTEQFF. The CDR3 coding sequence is TGTGCCACCAGCGCGGGACTAGCGGGGACTGAGCAGTTCTTC.

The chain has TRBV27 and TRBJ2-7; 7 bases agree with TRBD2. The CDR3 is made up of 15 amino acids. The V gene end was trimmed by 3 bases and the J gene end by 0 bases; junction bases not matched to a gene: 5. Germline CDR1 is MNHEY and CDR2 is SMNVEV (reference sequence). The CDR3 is CASSFETGGSYEQYF. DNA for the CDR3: TGTGCCAGCAGTTTCGAAACGGGGGGCTCCTACGAGCAGTACTTC.

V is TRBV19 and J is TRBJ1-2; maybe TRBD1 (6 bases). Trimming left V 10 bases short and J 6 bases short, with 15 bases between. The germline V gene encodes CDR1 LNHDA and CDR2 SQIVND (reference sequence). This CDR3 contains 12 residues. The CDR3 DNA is TGTGCCACCCAACAGGGTTCGAATGGCTACACCTTC. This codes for CATQQGSNGYTF. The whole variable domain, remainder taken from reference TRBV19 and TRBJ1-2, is DGGITQSPKYLFRKEGQNVTLSCEQNLNHDAMYWYRQDPGQGLRLIYYSQIVNDFQKGDIAEGYSVSREKKESFPLTVTSAQKNPTAFYLCATQQGSNGYTFGSGTRLTVV.

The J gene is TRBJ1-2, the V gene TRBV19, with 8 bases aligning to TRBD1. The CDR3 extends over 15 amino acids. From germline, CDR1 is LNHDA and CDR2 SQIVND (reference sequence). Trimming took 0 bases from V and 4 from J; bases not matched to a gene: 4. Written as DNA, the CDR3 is TGTGCCAGTAGTATAGATGCGACAGGGGCCTATGGCTACACCTTC. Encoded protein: CASSIDATGAYGYTF. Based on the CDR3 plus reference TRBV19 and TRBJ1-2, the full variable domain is DGGITQSPKYLFRKEGQNVTLSCEQNLNHDAMYWYRQDPGQGLRLIYYSQIVNDFQKGDIAEGYSVSREKKESFPLTVTSAQKNPTAFYLCASSIDATGAYGYTFGSGTRLTVV.

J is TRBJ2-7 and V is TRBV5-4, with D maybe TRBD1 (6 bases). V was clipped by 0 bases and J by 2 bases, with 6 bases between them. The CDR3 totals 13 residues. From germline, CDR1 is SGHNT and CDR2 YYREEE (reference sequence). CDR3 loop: CASSLGDTYEQYF. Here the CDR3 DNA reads TGTGCCAGCAGCTTGGGGGACACCTACGAGCAGTACTTC.

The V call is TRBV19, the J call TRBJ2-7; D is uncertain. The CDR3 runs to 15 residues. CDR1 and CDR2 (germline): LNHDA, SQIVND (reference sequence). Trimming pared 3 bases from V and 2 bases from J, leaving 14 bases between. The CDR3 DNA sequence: TGTGCCAGTAGTATTTCGACCCGCTCCCCCTACGAGCAGTACTTC. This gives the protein CASSISTRSPYEQYF.

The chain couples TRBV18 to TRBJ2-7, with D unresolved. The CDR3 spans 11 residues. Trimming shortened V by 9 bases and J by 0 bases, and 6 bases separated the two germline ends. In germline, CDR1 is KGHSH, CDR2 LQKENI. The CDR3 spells CASQSSYEQYF. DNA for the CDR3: TGTGCCAGTCAAAGCTCCTACGAGCAGTACTTC.

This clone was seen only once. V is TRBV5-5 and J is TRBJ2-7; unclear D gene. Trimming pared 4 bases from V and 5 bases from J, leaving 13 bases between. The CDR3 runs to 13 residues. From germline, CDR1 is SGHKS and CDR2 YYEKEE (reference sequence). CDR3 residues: CASSPWVSDEQYF. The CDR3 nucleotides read TGTGCCAGCAGCCCTTGGGTAAGCGACGAGCAGTACTTC.

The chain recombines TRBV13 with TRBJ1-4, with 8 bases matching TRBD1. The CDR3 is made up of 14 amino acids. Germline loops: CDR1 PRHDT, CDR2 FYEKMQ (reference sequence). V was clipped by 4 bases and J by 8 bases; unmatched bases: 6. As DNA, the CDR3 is TGTGCCAGCAGCTACGGACAGGGCGAGGAAAAACTGTTTTTT. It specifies CASSYGQGEEKLFF.

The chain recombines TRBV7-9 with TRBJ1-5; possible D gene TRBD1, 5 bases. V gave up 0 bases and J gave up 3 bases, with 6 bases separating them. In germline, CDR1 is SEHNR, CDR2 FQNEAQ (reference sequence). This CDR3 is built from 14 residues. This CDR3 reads CASSLAQVNQPQHF. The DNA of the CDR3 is TGTGCCAGCAGCTTAGCACAGGTCAATCAGCCCCAGCATTTT.

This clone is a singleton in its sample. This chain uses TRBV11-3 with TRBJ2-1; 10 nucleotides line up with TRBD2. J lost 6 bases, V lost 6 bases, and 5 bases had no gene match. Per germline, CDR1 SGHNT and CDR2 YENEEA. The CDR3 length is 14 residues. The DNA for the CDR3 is TGTGCCAGCAGTCTCAGCGGGGGGGCCAATGAGCAGTTCTTC. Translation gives CASSLSGGANEQFF.